This section outlines one T cell receptor (beta chain) sequence together with its context. Its antigen is still unknown. No quality values exist for individual bases; no much larger clone is one base distant. This entry is derived from a study of blood T cell repertoires in COVID-19 (dated by TCRdb to 2020 to 2022). General notes on the study: Collaborator samples came from the United States, Italy and Spain and covered acute and convalescent phases of COVID-19. The dataset comprised deeply sampled blood TCRbeta repertoires from subjects exposed to, actively infected with, or recovered from COVID-19. Samples came from the ongoing ImmuneRACE study (first 160 participants) plus 1,254 subjects from 6 global collaborators. The material from the prospective study consisted of cDNA or gDNA derived from T cells, B-cell-depleted T cells, or PBMCs. Nearly every sample came with metadata listing a de-identified subject ID, COVID-19 status, age in years and sex. Where HLA class I and class II types were available, the types were taken from metadata supplied by the sample provider, not from assay-based typing. A freely available public database, intended as a resource for researchers studying the immune response to SARS-CoV-2, is where the repertoires were released. What the research found in general, with its limitations: Clinical and demographic metadata were provided uncurated, with the amount varying by source and participant.

The collaborating institutions used their own protocols to collect whole blood in K2EDTA tubes. Collaborator samples were shipped for TCRbeta analysis as frozen whole blood, isolated PBMCs, or DNA extracted from either sample type. TCRbeta CDR3 regions were amplified from genomic DNA by means of the immunoSEQ Assay, a bias-controlled multiplex PCR. The original pipeline was this. Within the assay, amplification of reference gene primers was used to estimate how many nucleated cells each sample contained. Sequence reads were collapsed and filtered to measure the absolute abundance of every unique TCRbeta CDR3 rearrangement. For each sample, productive Simpson clonality was calculated as the square root of Simpson's diversity index over productive rearrangements. Held by TCRdb, this immuneACCESS table contains in-frame sequences only and omits some clones. Under half of the omission traces to an unresolved V gene where checked; the cause of the rest is unknown. V, J and clone size are those of that table, while D and trimming were read from the DNA. In all, the sample holds approximately 190,000 clones, and 70% to 90% of those were seen once. Roughly 5.5% of the sample goes to the ten largest clones.

Inclusive of the bounding cysteine and phenylalanine, the CDR3 is 17 residues long. The retained sequence is limited to the CDR3, 51 bases, with the frame set at the first base. V and J are truncated by 0 bases and 2 bases respectively, leaving an intervening sequence of 15 bases. CDR1 and CDR2, per the germline V gene, are SGHTA and FQGNSA. The TCR comes from a man in his forties with active or convalescent COVID-19. The sequencing sample was made of peripheral blood. The sequence links TRBV7-2 to TRBJ2-3, with TRBD2 tentatively as D gene (6 bases match). The DNA sequence follows: TGTGCCAGCAGCTTAGCGCGGGGTGGGTTCATCACAGATACGCAGTATTTT. Its coded protein is CASSLARGGFITDTQYF.